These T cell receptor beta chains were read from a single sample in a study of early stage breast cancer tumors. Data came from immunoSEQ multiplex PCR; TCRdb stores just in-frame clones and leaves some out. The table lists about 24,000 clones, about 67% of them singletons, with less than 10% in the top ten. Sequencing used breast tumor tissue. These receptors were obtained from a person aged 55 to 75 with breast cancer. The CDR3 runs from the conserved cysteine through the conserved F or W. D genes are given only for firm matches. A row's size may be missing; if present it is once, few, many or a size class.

DNA: TGTGCCAGCAGACTCTTTAGAGAGACCCAGTACTTC
CDR3: CASRLFRETQYF
length: 12
V: TRBV2
size: -
J: TRBJ2-5
D: -

DNA: TGTGCCAGCAGCAAATTGGGACAGGGGGGCGATGGCTACACCTTC
CDR3: CASSKLGQGGDGYTF
length: 15
V: TRBV21-1
size: -
J: TRBJ1-2
D: -

DNA: TGTGCCAGCAGTTACTCGTTGACAGGGAACGAGCAGTACTTC
CDR3: CASSYSLTGNEQYF
length: 14
V: TRBV6-6
size: once
J: TRBJ2-7
D: TRBD1

DNA: TGTGCCAGCAGCCCCAGCAGGGGTAACTATGGCTACACCTTC
CDR3: CASSPSRGNYGYTF
length: 14
V: TRBV7-8
size: -
J: TRBJ1-2
D: -

DNA: TGTGCCAGCACCCCCGCATGGGGGGGGGCTACTAATGAAAAACTGTTTTTT
CDR3: CASTPAWGGATNEKLFF
length: 17
V: TRBV5-5
size: -
J: TRBJ1-4
D: -

DNA: TGCGCCAGCAAACAGCAGGGACAAGAGACCCAGTACTTC
CDR3: CASKQQGQETQYF
length: 13
V: TRBV10-2
size: -
J: TRBJ2-5
D: -

DNA: TGTGCCAGCAGCTCAGCCGGGACAGGGGGAGGGGCCAACGTCCTGACTTTC
CDR3: CASSSAGTGGGANVLTF
length: 17
V: TRBV11-2
size: -
J: TRBJ2-6
D: TRBD1

DNA: TGTGCCAGCTCACCACCGGGGACAGCCTACAATGAGCAGTTCTTC
CDR3: CASSPPGTAYNEQFF
length: 15
V: TRBV18
size: -
J: TRBJ2-1
D: TRBD1

DNA: TGTGCCAGCAGTGTCACGCGGACTGAAGCTTTCTTT
CDR3: CASSVTRTEAFF
length: 12
V: TRBV2
size: -
J: TRBJ1-1
D: -

DNA: TGCAGCGTTGAGGGGCAGGGCGGTGGCTACACCTTC
CDR3: CSVEGQGGGYTF
length: 12
V: TRBV29-1
size: -
J: TRBJ1-2
D: -

DNA: TGTGCCAGCAGTTTATCGCGGAGCCTTCAGCCCCAGCATTTT
CDR3: CASSLSRSLQPQHF
length: 14
V: TRBV27
size: -
J: TRBJ1-5
D: -

DNA: TGTGCCAGCAGCTTGCGCGGAGGCCTTAGAAACACCATATATTTT
CDR3: CASSLRGGLRNTIYF
length: 15
V: TRBV5-4
size: -
J: TRBJ1-3
D: -

DNA: TGCGCCAGCAGCTTGCGGGAGGGTCCAGATACGCAGTATTTT
CDR3: CASSLREGPDTQYF
length: 14
V: TRBV5-1
size: medium-sized
J: TRBJ2-3
D: TRBD2